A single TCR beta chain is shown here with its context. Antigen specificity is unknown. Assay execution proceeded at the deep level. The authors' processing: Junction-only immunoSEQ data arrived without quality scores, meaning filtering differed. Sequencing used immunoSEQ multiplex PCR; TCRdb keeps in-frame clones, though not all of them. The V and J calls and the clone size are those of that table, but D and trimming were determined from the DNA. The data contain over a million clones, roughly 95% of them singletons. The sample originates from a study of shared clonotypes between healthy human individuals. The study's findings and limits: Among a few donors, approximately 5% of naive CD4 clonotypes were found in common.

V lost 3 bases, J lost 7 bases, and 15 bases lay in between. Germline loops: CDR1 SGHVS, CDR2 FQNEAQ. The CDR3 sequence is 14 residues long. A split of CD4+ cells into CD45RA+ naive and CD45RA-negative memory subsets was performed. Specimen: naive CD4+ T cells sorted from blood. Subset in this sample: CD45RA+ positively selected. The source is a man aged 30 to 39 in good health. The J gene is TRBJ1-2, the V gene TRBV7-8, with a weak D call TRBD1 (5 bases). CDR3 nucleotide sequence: TGTGCCAGCAGCTTCACCGGGGCCGGGCGTGGCTACACCTTC. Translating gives CASSFTGAGRGYTF.